Below, 20 T cell receptor beta chains from the same sample are listed, as sequenced in a study of Graves' ophthalmopathy and Graves' hyperthyroidism. RNA transcripts provided the template for amplifying TCR beta CDR3 regions. The first round was an RT-PCR with HTBI primers, and the second round was a multiplex PCR. TCRdb recomputed calls from the multiplex PCR reads with MiXCR, one row per CDR3 protein. The data show hundreds of thousands of distinct CDR3 sequences, about a fifth seen once. The sequencing input was peripheral blood. The receptors were gathered from a young woman with stable Graves' hyperthyroidism. Some clones in this sample may be carry-over from other donors' samples.

The gene calls are TRBV7-8 and TRBJ2-7, with D maybe TRBD1 (5 bases). From germline, CDR1 is SGHVS and CDR2 FQNEAQ. The CDR3 runs to 15 residues. Trimming left V 10 bases short and J 3 bases short, with 22 bases between. The CDR3 here is CATRNRNSANYEQYF. The DNA for the CDR3 is TGTGCCACCCGAAACAGGAATTCGGCGAACTACGAGCAGTACTTC. Full variable domain (rest looked up from reference TRBV7-8 and TRBJ2-7): GAGVSQSPRYKVAKRGQDVALRCDPISGHVSLFWYQQALGQGPEFLTYFQNEAQLDKSGLPSDRFFAERPEGSVSTLKIQRTQQEDSAVYLCATRNRNSANYEQYFGPGTRLTVT.

The rearrangement joins TRBV3-1 to TRBJ1-2; D remains ambiguous. Trimming left V 2 bases short and J 9 bases short, with 16 bases between. The CDR3 runs 14 residues. Germline V lookup: CDR1 LGHDT, CDR2 YNNKEL (reference sequence). The CDR3, as DNA: TGTGCCAGCAGCCAACAGGCAAACCCTTATCGCTACACCTTC. Residues: CASSQQANPYRYTF.

This clonotype was observed many times. CDR3 in amino acids: CASLPARDLNQPQHF. The DNA of the CDR3 is TGTGCCAGCCTTCCCGCAAGGGACCTCAATCAGCCCCAGCATTTT. V and J are TRBV6-1 and TRBJ1-5, with D perhaps matching TRBD1 (5 bases). Deletions cut 8 bases from V and 3 bases from J, with 17 bases between. Germline-derived CDR1 and CDR2 are MNHNS and SASEGT. CDR3 length equals 15 residues.

This clonotype was detected only a few times. V gene TRBV20-1 combines with J gene TRBJ2-7; D tentatively fits TRBD1 or TRBD2 (5 bases each). The CDR3 spans 16 residues. V was clipped by 4 bases and J by 0 bases, with 19 bases between them. CDR1 is DFQATT, CDR2 SNEGSKA, per germline (reference sequence). CDR3 in DNA: TGCAGTGCTAACAATATCCGGGACGCTTTCTCCTACGAGCAGTACTTC. Residues: CSANNIRDAFSYEQYF.

This chain's CDR3 is CASSVSAGQVSGELFF. DNA for the CDR3: TGTGCCAGTAGTGTCTCCGCGGGACAGGTTTCCGGGGAGCTGTTTTTT. This chain links TRBV19 with TRBJ2-2, with 8 bases that match TRBD1. CDR1 and CDR2 (germline): LNHDA, SQIVND (reference sequence). The CDR3 spans 16 residues. The junction had 11 bases not matched to a gene; V was cut back by 5 bases and J by 6 bases.

This clonotype was observed many times. This rearrangement joins TRBV5-1 to TRBJ2-7, with D possibly TRBD2 on 6 matching bases. Trimming took off 4 bases at V and 0 bases at J, with 14 bases between the two ends. Germline CDR1 is SGHRS and CDR2 is YFSETQ. CDR3 length equals 15 residues. Here the CDR3 reads CASSEEEGPSYEQYF. CDR3 coding DNA: TGCGCCAGCAGCGAGGAGGAGGGACCCTCCTACGAGCAGTACTTC.

V usage is TRBV11-2 and J usage is TRBJ2-2, with 7 positions matching TRBD1. Looked up from germline, CDR1 is SGHAT and CDR2 is FQNNGV. The CDR3 totals 18 residues. Trimming at V came to 4 bases and at J to 2 bases, leaving 13 bases not matched to a gene. CDR3 coding DNA: TGTGCCAGCAGCTCGAGGCCCCCACAGGGGACCAACACCGGGGAGCTGTTTTTT. As protein: CASSSRPPQGTNTGELFF.

The chain combines TRBV5-1 with TRBJ1-1, with 11 bases identical to TRBD1. The V and J ends lost 4 bases and 4 bases, in that order; junction bases with no gene match: 6. The CDR3 runs 15 residues. From germline, CDR1 is SGHRS and CDR2 YFSETQ. Here the CDR3 DNA reads TGCGCCAGCAGCCCAGGAGGACAGGGGGCCACTGAAGCTTTCTTT. It encodes CASSPGGQGATEAFF.

This clonotype was picked up one time. The chain combines TRBV29-1 with TRBJ1-5; D remains unclear. The CDR3 covers 13 residues. Trimming pared 6 bases from V and 7 bases from J, leaving 16 bases between. The germline V gene has CDR1 SQVTM and CDR2 ANQGSEA. The DNA for the CDR3 is TGCAGCGTCCGTACGGGGTTGGAACAGCCCCAGCATTTT. Translated: CSVRTGLEQPQHF.

This clonotype was recorded many times. The genes are TRBV7-9 and TRBJ2-5, with 8 bases lining up with TRBD2. CDR1 and CDR2 from the germline V gene are SEHNR and FQNEAQ (reference sequence). This CDR3 is 13 amino acids long. V trimming: 7 bases; J trimming: 3 bases; junction bases outside the gene matches: 4. The CDR3 reads CASTGRGEETQYF. Written as DNA, the CDR3 is TGTGCCAGCACCGGGCGGGGGGAAGAGACCCAGTACTTC.

This clonotype was seen only once. This may be a read error, as it is one base from a much larger clone. The CDR3 DNA reads TGCAGTGCTAGGGGGACAGGGGACGAGACCCAGTACTTC. This gives the protein CSARGTGDETQYF. This chain joins TRBV20-1 and TRBJ2-5, with 10 bases fitting TRBD1. The CDR3 has 13 residues. From germline, CDR1 is DFQATT and CDR2 SNEGSKA (reference sequence). J gave up 5 bases and V 3 bases, and 3 bases lay outside the gene matches.

The chain couples TRBV6-1 to TRBJ1-2; the D is unclear. Germline-derived CDR1 and CDR2 are MNHNS and SASEGT. This CDR3 is built from 15 residues. Trimming took off 7 bases at V and 4 bases at J, with 19 bases between the two ends. CDR3 sequence reads: CASKSVQHYSYGYTF. Here the CDR3 DNA reads TGTGCCAGCAAGAGTGTACAGCACTATTCCTATGGCTACACCTTC.

This clonotype was recorded many times. The chain is built from TRBV6-1 and TRBJ2-7; 10 nucleotides line up with TRBD1. Germline lookup yields CDR1 MNHNS and CDR2 SASEGT. The V gene end was trimmed by 6 bases and the J gene end by 4 bases; junction bases not matched to a gene: 9. This CDR3 comprises 15 residues. Here the CDR3 reads CASRDPGQGKYEQYF. As DNA, the CDR3 is TGTGCCAGCAGAGACCCGGGACAGGGGAAATACGAGCAGTACTTC.

The chain combines TRBV20-1 with TRBJ2-5, with 8 bases fitting TRBD2. CDR3 length: 15 residues. Per the germline V gene, CDR1 is DFQATT and CDR2 is SNEGSKA (reference sequence). The V gene end was trimmed by 1 base and the J gene end by 2 bases; junction bases not matched to a gene: 6. The CDR3: CSARGLAGGQETQYF. For the CDR3, the DNA is TGCAGTGCTAGAGGTCTTGCGGGGGGACAAGAGACCCAGTACTTC.

This clonotype was counted at least ten times. V is TRBV6-1 and J is TRBJ2-7, with 8 bases lining up with TRBD1. V trimming: 4 bases; J trimming: 11 bases; junction bases outside the gene matches: 4. CDR1 and CDR2 (germline): MNHNS, SASEGT. The CDR3 has 11 amino acids. DNA of the CDR3: TGTGCCAGCAGTGGATGGGGACAGGAGTACTTC. Amino acid sequence: CASSGWGQEYF.

This clonotype was found a few times. V usage is TRBV5-1 and J usage is TRBJ1-5; 8 positions match TRBD1. This CDR3 is 16 amino acids long. The J segment lost 1 base and the V segment lost 4 bases, leaving 7 bases of the junction unmatched. Looked up from germline, CDR1 is SGHRS and CDR2 is YFSETQ. As DNA, the CDR3 is TGCGCCAGCAGCCCCGGGACAGGAGAGAGCAATCAGCCCCAGCATTTT. Translated, it gives CASSPGTGESNQPQHF. The variable domain in full, with the rest retrieved from reference TRBV5-1 and TRBJ1-5, is KAGVTQTPRYLIKTRGQQVTLSCSPISGHRSVSWYQQTPGQGLQFLFEYFSETQRNKGNFPGRFSGRQFSNSRSEMNVSTLELGDSALYLCASSPGTGESNQPQHFGDGTRLSIL.

In this sample, this clonotype turned up a few times. The chain joins TRBV11-1 to TRBJ2-5, with 10 nucleotides matching TRBD2. The trim removed 0 bases at V and 0 bases at J, leaving 10 bases unmatched. The CDR3 loop spans 19 amino acids. CDR1 is SGHAT, CDR2 FQDESV, per germline (reference sequence). CDR3 sequence (DNA): TGTGCCAGCAGCTTAGCAGGGCTAGCGGGGGTCACGTACCAAGAGACCCAGTACTTC. Protein sequence: CASSLAGLAGVTYQETQYF. Full variable domain (rest looked up from reference TRBV11-1 and TRBJ2-5): EAEVAQSPRYKITEKSQAVAFWCDPISGHATLYWYRQILGQGPELLVQFQDESVVDDSQLPKDRFSAERLKGVDSTLKIQPAELGDSAMYLCASSLAGLAGVTYQETQYFGPGTRLLVL.

The sample holds a few counts of this clonotype. The rearrangement uses TRBV6-2 or TRBV6-3 and TRBJ2-5; the D gene is possibly TRBD1 (5 bases). V lost 0 bases to trimming and J lost 5 bases, with 13 bases between them. CDR1 MNHEY and CDR2 SVGEGT come from the germline V gene. This CDR3 contains 15 residues. CDR3 region: CASSYSPGQVETQYF. For the CDR3, the DNA is TGTGCCAGCAGTTACTCGCCAGGGCAGGTTGAGACCCAGTACTTC.

This clonotype was seen many times. The V and J genes are TRBV30 and TRBJ1-6, with 7 bases matching TRBD1. The CDR3 is 19 residues long. The V gene end was trimmed by 3 bases and the J gene end by 0 bases; junction bases not matched to a gene: 14. The germline V gene has CDR1 GTSNPN and CDR2 SVGIG (reference sequence). The CDR3 DNA reads TGTGCCTGGAGGGAACCGGTTGGGACAGTAAGCTCCTATAATTCACCCCTCCACTTT. This gives the protein CAWREPVGTVSSYNSPLHF.

This clonotype occurred many times. The chain combines TRBV3-1 with TRBJ1-5; no clear D. CDR3 length: 15 amino acids. Germline CDR1 LGHDT, CDR2 YNNKEL (reference sequence). Trimming stripped 1 base from V and 2 bases from J, with 9 bases between. CDR3 DNA sequence: TGTGCCAGCAGCCAAGGGCTGGCAGGCAATCAGCCCCAGCATTTT. It translates to CASSQGLAGNQPQHF.